The source of this TCR beta chain is a study of shared clonotypes between healthy human individuals (dated by TCRdb to 2018 to 2020). About the full investigation: The cohort included a few men and a couple of women between 18 and 49 years of age. For each donor, CD4 naive and CD4 memory were each run on three plates, CD8 naive on two plates, and CD8 memory on one plate. Libraries were prepared and TCR repertoires were sequenced by different laboratories using diverse techniques, in order to increase sequencing depth and limit assay-specific biases. Leukapheresis yielded between about 0.9 and 10 billion PBMCs per donor. The study deeply sequenced blood TCR repertoires of 5 or 6 healthy adults to estimate repertoire size and the extent of clonotype sharing between individuals.

CDR1 and CDR2 (SGHNT, YYREEE) derive from the germline V gene (reference sequence). The CDR3 runs 15 residues from the cysteine to the phenylalanine. Only CDR3 DNA remains: 45 bases, in frame from the first base. The germline V and J ends show losses of 5 bases and 4 bases respectively, and no gene match explains 10 bases of the junction. Using the deep immunoSEQ assay, multiplex PCR amplified TCR CDR3 regions from genomic DNA. For each cell subset, the extracted genomic DNA was distributed evenly across all wells of several immunoSEQ 96-well plates, and each plate served as one replicate. Each replicate PCR for sorted subsets received about 200 ng genomic DNA, equal to some 32,000 T cell genomes. Purified libraries were quantified with a Qubit 3.0 fluorometer, sized on a Bioanalyzer 2100, and re-quantified with the KAPA Library Quantification kit. Every immunoSEQ 96-well plate was sequenced on a separate single-read 150-cycle Illumina NextSeq 550 flow cell. In the source study's methods: Because only junctional sequences without quality scores were contained in the immunoSEQ output, filtering matching that applied to full-length reads could not be performed. To assign V/J genes and CDR3, sequences were annotated using PyIR, a Python wrapper for IgBLAST v1.9, with IMGT germline references. Reads with weak V/J assignments (E-value above 1e-6), missing CDR3, stop codons, out-of-frame junctions, or ambiguous translated residues were removed. A V3J clonotype was defined by an identical inferred V gene, J gene, and CDR3 amino acid sequence. To compute the percentage overlap between repertoires, the number of shared unique clonotypes was divided by the size of the smaller repertoire. Repertoire richness was assessed with RTK rarefaction, the Chao1 estimator, and Recon v2.1 estimates of unobserved clonotypes. For all TCRbeta clonotypes obtained by the gDNA method from a few donors, generation probabilities were computed with OLGA. TCRdb took this table from immuneACCESS and kept in-frame rearrangements with V and J called. Such tables lack part of the clones; where checked against another copy, unresolved V genes explain under half of the gap, and the rest is unexplained. V and J calls and clone size come straight from that table; D and trimming were deduced from the DNA. The sample has about 710,000 clones on record, 72% of them singletons. The ten largest clones add up to less than 2% of the sample.

The study at large found these results: Because the study included a small number of donors, the genetic and exposure-history diversity represented was limited. Compared with non-shared clonotypes, the clonotypes found in all four sorted-subset donors had higher generation probabilities. Incomplete sequencing was indicated by rarefaction of sorted-subset datasets, despite the large sequencing depth. Naive subsets generally had larger estimated clonotype richness than memory subsets. Roughly 5.2% of naive CD4, 3.5% of naive CD8, 2.3% of memory CD4, and about 0.4% of memory CD8 clonotypes were shared across several donors. Sampling was limited to blood, and TCR repertoires in tissue likely differ from TCR repertoires in blood. Pairwise subsampling indicated that sequencing depth was expected to affect the degree of clonotype sharing among donors.

As regards this clone: The antigen this receptor binds is unknown. No base quality information exists; no much larger clone differs at one position.

Donors were healthy HIV-negative adults with no recently reported acute infections or vaccinations. Every donor was a Caucasian adult living in Nashville, Tennessee, USA. CD4+ T cells were enriched by magnetic negative selection, after which naive cells were positively selected on CD45RA and the negative fraction was taken as the memory subset. Blood was obtained by leukapheresis, after which PBMCs were separated by Ficoll-Histopaque density gradient centrifugation and cryopreserved in liquid nitrogen vapor phase. Analytical flow cytometry was used to check the purity and quantity of every magnetically sorted T cell population. Genomic DNA was isolated from every sorted fraction and measured by UV absorbance on a Nanodrop 2000c.

Recombination joined TRBV5-4 with TRBJ2-3; TRBD1 aligns with 7 central bases. Material for sequencing was memory CD4+ T cells sorted from blood. Per the publication, the cell subset or site label means: CD45RA-negative fraction. This TCR was sampled from a woman in her 30s in good health. This receptor carries the CDR3 CASRMGVRGSDTQYF. The sequenced DNA: TGTGCCAGCAGGATGGGGGTCAGGGGGTCAGATACGCAGTATTTT. With the portions outside the CDR3 filled from the reference TRBV5-4 and TRBJ2-3 genes, the complete variable region becomes ETGVTQSPTHLIKTRGQQVTLRCSSQSGHNTVSWYQQALGQGPQFIFQYYREEENGRGNFPPRFSGLQFPNYSSELNVNALELDDSALYLCASRMGVRGSDTQYFGPGTRLTVL.